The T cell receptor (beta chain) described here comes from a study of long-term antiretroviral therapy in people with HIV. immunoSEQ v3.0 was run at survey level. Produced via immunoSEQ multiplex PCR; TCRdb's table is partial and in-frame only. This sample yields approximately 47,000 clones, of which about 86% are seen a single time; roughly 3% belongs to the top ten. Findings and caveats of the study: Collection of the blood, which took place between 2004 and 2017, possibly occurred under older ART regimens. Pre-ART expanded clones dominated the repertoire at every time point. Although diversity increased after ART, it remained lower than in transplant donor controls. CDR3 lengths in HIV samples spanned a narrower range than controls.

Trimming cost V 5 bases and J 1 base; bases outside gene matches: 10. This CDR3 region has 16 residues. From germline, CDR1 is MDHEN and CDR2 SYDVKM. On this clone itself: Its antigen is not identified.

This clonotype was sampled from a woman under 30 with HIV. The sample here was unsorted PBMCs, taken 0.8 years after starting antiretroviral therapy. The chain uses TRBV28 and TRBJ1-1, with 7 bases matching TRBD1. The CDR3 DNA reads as TGTGCCAGCAGTCCCAGACAGGGACTTGCGAACACTGAAGCTTTCTTT. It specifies CASSPRQGLANTEAFF.